One sample yielded the 5 T cell receptor beta chains listed below, sequenced in a study of shared clonotypes between healthy human individuals. Method: immunoSEQ multiplex PCR; TCRdb's copy keeps in-frame clones and lacks some. The data hold 2 million to 3 million clones, with approximately 90% observed a single time. The sequenced sample consisted of naive CD4+ T cells sorted from blood. The sample's subset: CD45RA+ positively selected. The source of these receptors is a man aged 18 to 29 in good health.

This sequence joins TRBV7-3 and TRBJ1-2; no reliable D call. The CDR3 runs 14 residues. Germline V gives CDR1 SGHTA, CDR2 FQGTGA. Deletions cut 5 bases from V and 7 bases from J, with 17 bases between. CDR3 DNA: TGTGCCAGCAGCCGACGACAAGCATTACCTGGCTACACCTTC. Amino acid sequence: CASSRRQALPGYTF.

The table lists this clone with a count of one. V gene TRBV6-5 combines with J gene TRBJ2-7, with D maybe TRBD2 (6 bases). The CDR3 loop spans 13 amino acids. Germline V gives CDR1 MNHEY, CDR2 SVGAGI. V lost 2 bases to trimming and J lost 6 bases, with 11 bases between them. The CDR3 here is CASSYLRESEQYF. As DNA, the CDR3 is TGTGCCAGCAGTTACCTTCGGGAGAGCGAGCAGTACTTC.

The J gene is TRBJ2-3, the V gene TRBV5-4; maybe TRBD1 (6 bases). The V gene's germline CDR1 is SGHNT and CDR2 YYREEE (reference sequence). The CDR3 contains 17 residues. V lost 4 bases and J 0 bases, leaving 18 bases between the germline ends. The CDR3 sequence: CASSRSDRYSSTDTQYF. In DNA, the CDR3 is TGTGCCAGCAGCCGCAGCGACAGGTATTCTAGCACAGATACGCAGTATTTT.

V gene TRBV5-6 combines with J gene TRBJ2-7, with D tentatively TRBD1 (6 bases). The V gene's germline CDR1 is SGHDT and CDR2 YYEEEE. The CDR3 is made up of 13 amino acids. The V and J ends lost 4 bases and 2 bases respectively, with 10 bases between them. In DNA form, the CDR3 reads TGTGCCAGCAGCCAACAGGGACCCTACGAGCAGTACTTC. The encoded protein is CASSQQGPYEQYF.

The chain links TRBV28 to TRBJ1-4; the match to TRBD1 covers 7 bases. V was pared by 6 bases and J by 3 bases, with 4 bases of the junction left unmatched. Germline CDR1 MDHEN, CDR2 SYDVKM. This CDR3 spans 14 amino acids. CDR3 coding DNA: TGTGCCAGCAGGGAGACAGGGCCTAATGAAAAACTGTTTTTT. Translated: CASRETGPNEKLFF. Combining the CDR3 with reference TRBV28 and TRBJ1-4 gives the whole variable domain DVKVTQSSRYLVKRTGEKVFLECVQDMDHENMFWYRQDPGLGLRLIYFSYDVKMKEKGDIPEGYSVSREKKERFSLILESASTNQTSMYLCASRETGPNEKLFFGSGTQLSVL.